Presented here are 22 T cell receptor beta chains from one specimen sequenced in a study of blood T cell repertoires in COVID-19. The method was immunoSEQ multiplex PCR; TCRdb's version includes in-frame clones alone and lacks a portion of them. This sample has fewer than 200,000 clones; about 85% occur once, and the top ten carry about 0.95%. Sequencing was performed on peripheral blood. These receptors were taken from a man in his forties with acute or convalescent COVID-19.

The genes are TRBV13 and TRBJ2-3, with TRBD1 matching 10 bases. The germline gives CDR1 PRHDT, CDR2 FYEKMQ (reference sequence). V lost 3 bases, J lost 2 bases, and 8 bases stayed unmatched. This CDR3 spans 17 amino acids. CDR3 region: CASSLARTGGHTDTQYF. For the CDR3, the DNA is TGTGCCAGCAGCTTGGCTAGGACAGGGGGACACACAGATACGCAGTATTTT. Variable domain in full (rest from reference TRBV13 and TRBJ2-3): AAGVIQSPRHLIKEKRETATLKCYPIPRHDTVYWYQQGPGQDPQFLISFYEKMQSDKGSIPDRFSAQQFSDYHSELNMSSLELGDSALYFCASSLARTGGHTDTQYFGPGTRLTVL.

Concerning this clone itself: This CDR3 is also generated by other DNA sequences in the sample. This CDR3 is CASSERETNTEAFF. Here the CDR3 DNA reads TGTGCCAGCAGTGAACGGGAGACGAACACTGAAGCTTTCTTT. The chain combines TRBV2 with TRBJ1-1, with D uncertain. Germline V gives CDR1 SNHLY, CDR2 FYNNEI. V was trimmed by 2 bases and J by 1 base, leaving 8 bases between them. The CDR3 spans 14 residues.

The chain employs TRBV28 and TRBJ2-7; D is ambiguous. V was pared by 7 bases and J by 3 bases, with 10 bases between. The CDR3 loop spans 12 amino acids. Per the germline V gene, CDR1 is MDHEN and CDR2 is SYDVKM. The CDR3 region has the DNA TGTGCCAGCAATAGTGAACGCTACGAGCAGTACTTC. It codes for CASNSERYEQYF.

The chain is built from TRBV3-1 (or the pseudogene TRBV3-2) and TRBJ2-5; TRBD2 matches at 12 bases. V trimming: 4 bases; J trimming: 5 bases; junction bases outside the gene matches: 2. The CDR3 extends over 14 amino acids. Germline V gene lookup returns CDR1 LGHDT and CDR2 YNNKEL (reference sequence). The CDR3 nucleotides are TGTGCCAGCAGCCTTGGACTAGCGGGGGAGACCCAGTACTTC. Translation gives CASSLGLAGETQYF.

V and J are TRBV10-2 and TRBJ2-3, with TRBD2 identical over 14 bases. J was trimmed by 8 bases and V by 9 bases; bases with no gene match: 16. CDR1 is WSHSY and CDR2 is SAAADI in the germline V gene. This CDR3 spans 17 amino acids. The CDR3 sequence is CARSGTSGGGTPGTQYF. CDR3 DNA sequence: TGCGCCAGATCCGGGACTAGCGGGGGTGGTACCCCAGGTACGCAGTATTTT.

This chain joins TRBV7-8 and TRBJ2-3, with TRBD1 matching over 7 bases. The germline CDR1 and CDR2 sequences are SGHVS and FQNEAQ. This CDR3 is built from 14 residues. V lost 1 base, J lost 10 bases, and 8 bases stayed unmatched. CDR3 protein: CASSLEDRRSSQYF. DNA of the CDR3: TGTGCCAGCAGCTTAGAGGACAGGAGGTCTTCGCAGTATTTT.

The sample holds a few counts of this clone. This chain connects TRBV13 to TRBJ1-2; maybe TRBD1 (6 bases). CDR1 PRHDT and CDR2 FYEKMQ come from the germline V gene (reference sequence). The CDR3 is 17 amino acids. The V and J ends lost 2 bases and 8 bases respectively, with 24 bases between them. CDR3 DNA: TGTGCCAGCAGCTTATCAGAGGACAGCGCAAGGAAAGAAGGCTACACCTTC. It specifies CASSLSEDSARKEGYTF.

This chain connects TRBV5-1 to TRBJ1-2; 9 bases map to TRBD1. The CDR3 is 13 amino acids. J was trimmed by 8 bases and V by 3 bases; bases with no gene match: 5. CDR1 SGHRS and CDR2 YFSETQ come from the germline V gene. As DNA, the CDR3 is TGCGCCAGCAGCTACGGGACAGGGTGGGGCTACACCTTC. It is translated as CASSYGTGWGYTF.

The chain links TRBV11-2 to TRBJ1-1, with D hard to call. Per the germline V gene, CDR1 is SGHAT and CDR2 is FQNNGV. The V end lost 3 bases, the J end lost 0 bases, and 11 bases lay between the germline ends. The CDR3 spans 15 residues. Here the CDR3 reads CASSFTSGLNTEAFF. The CDR3 DNA reads TGTGCCAGCAGCTTTACTTCAGGCCTGAACACTGAAGCTTTCTTT.

The rearrangement joins TRBV5-6 to TRBJ1-1, with D perhaps TRBD1 (6 bases). The CDR3 has 14 residues. Deletions cut 0 bases from V and 1 base from J, with 7 bases between. Germline lookup yields CDR1 SGHDT and CDR2 YYEEEE. Here the CDR3 DNA reads TGTGCCAGCAGCTTGGGACAGGCGAACACTGAAGCTTTCTTT. Translation gives CASSLGQANTEAFF.

V is TRBV3-1 (or the pseudogene TRBV3-2) and J is TRBJ2-5, with D possibly matching TRBD2 (5 bases). The V and J ends lost 2 bases and 4 bases respectively, with 5 bases between them. The CDR3 runs to 12 residues. Germline-derived CDR1 and CDR2 are LGHDT and YNNKEL (reference sequence). CDR3 in DNA: TGTGCCAGCAGCCAACGGGGAGAGACCCAGTACTTC. It codes for CASSQRGETQYF.

This clone appeared once. The CDR3 sequence is CATKGIGAGDYGYTF. The CDR3 nucleotides read TGTGCCACTAAGGGTATCGGGGCAGGGGACTATGGCTACACCTTC. The chain couples TRBV19 to TRBJ1-2; weak D call: TRBD1 (6 bases). Trimming took 10 bases from V and 3 from J, leaving 21 bases between them. This CDR3 is built from 15 residues. Germline-derived CDR1 and CDR2 are LNHDA and SQIVND (reference sequence).

This chain uses TRBV7-6 with TRBJ1-3, with D tentatively TRBD1 (6 bases). Germline loops: CDR1 SGHVS, CDR2 FNYEAQ. With 5 bases removed from V and 4 bases from J, the gap between germline ends came to 15 bases. CDR3 length: 15 residues. The CDR3 is CASSPARGGGNTIYF. CDR3 DNA: TGTGCCAGCAGCCCCGCGAGGGGGGGCGGAAACACCATATATTTT. Supplemented by reference TRBV7-6 and TRBJ1-3, the full variable domain reads GAGVSQSPRYKVTKRGQDVALRCDPISGHVSLYWYRQALGQGPEFLTYFNYEAQQDKSGLPNDRFSAERPEGSISTLTIQRTEQRDSAMYRCASSPARGGGNTIYFGEGSWLTVV.

The rearrangement links TRBV3-1 (or the pseudogene TRBV3-2) to TRBJ2-1; no firm D call. Germline lookup yields CDR1 LGHDT and CDR2 YNNKEL (reference sequence). Trimming removed 6 bases at V and 1 base at J, with 10 bases between. The CDR3 length is 14 residues. The CDR3 nucleotides are TGTGCCAGCAGTCCCCTCCAGTCCTACAATGAGCAGTTCTTC. Amino acids: CASSPLQSYNEQFF.

The chain joins TRBV5-6 to TRBJ2-1, with D perhaps TRBD2 (7 bases). The CDR3 loop spans 16 amino acids. CDR1 is SGHDT and CDR2 is YYEEEE in the germline V gene. Between the trimmed V and J ends, which lost 6 bases and 6 bases, there was a span of 22 bases. In DNA form, the CDR3 reads TGTGCCAGCAAAACCCGGGGGGCGGGGAAGGGCAATGAGCAGTTCTTC. Its translation is CASKTRGAGKGNEQFF.

This chain links TRBV9 with TRBJ2-1; a possible D gene is TRBD1 (5 bases). V shed 1 base and J shed 2 bases, with 10 bases lying between them. CDR1 SGDLS and CDR2 YYNGEE come from the germline V gene. CDR3 length equals 15 residues. The DNA for the CDR3 is TGTGCCAGCAGCGTATATGGGGCCCCCTACAATGAGCAGTTCTTC. This encodes CASSVYGAPYNEQFF.

The gene calls are TRBV4-1 and TRBJ2-7; TRBD2 agrees at 14 bases. CDR3 size: 18 residues. Per germline, CDR1 MGHRA and CDR2 YSYEKL. V lost 4 bases and J lost 5; bases outside the gene matches: 13. The CDR3 reads CASSRIGTTSGGAHEQYF. The CDR3 bases are TGCGCCAGCAGCCGAATAGGCACGACTAGCGGGGGGGCCCACGAGCAGTACTTC.

The CDR3 bases are TGTGCCTGGACAGAACAGAACACTGAAGCTTTCTTT. It encodes CAWTEQNTEAFF. The chain is built from TRBV30 and TRBJ1-1; D is ambiguous. The germline V and J ends were trimmed by 4 bases and 1 base, with 7 bases remaining between them. CDR3 length equals 12 residues. The germline V gene encodes CDR1 GTSNPN and CDR2 SVGIG (reference sequence).

The V call is TRBV12-3 or TRBV12-4, the J call TRBJ1-1; possible D gene TRBD1, 5 bases. Trimming left V 3 bases short and J 4 bases short, with 9 bases between. The CDR3 covers 13 residues. As DNA, the CDR3 is TGTGCCAGCAGTTTTAGGGGATCCACTGAAGCTTTCTTT. Translating gives CASSFRGSTEAFF.

V is TRBV2 and J is TRBJ1-6; a weak D match, TRBD1 (5 bases). V gave up 9 bases and J gave up 5 bases, with 14 bases separating them. The CDR3 consists of 14 residues. The V gene's germline CDR1 is SNHLY and CDR2 FYNNEI. CDR3 protein: CARRRAGDNSPLHF. The CDR3 nucleotides read TGTGCCAGAAGACGGGCGGGGGATAATTCACCCCTCCACTTT.

Here the CDR3 DNA reads TGTGCCAGCAGCGGCGACAGGGAAGAGACCCAGTACTTC. It codes for CASSGDREETQYF. The rearrangement links TRBV5-6 to TRBJ2-5; 7 positions agree with TRBD1. The germline gives CDR1 SGHDT, CDR2 YYEEEE. There are 13 residues in the CDR3. The V gene end was trimmed by 4 bases and the J gene end by 3 bases; junction bases not matched to a gene: 3.

The chain has TRBV5-3 and TRBJ1-5; tentative D call: TRBD1 (5 bases). TRBV5-3 is reported as an ORF; its role is uncertain. The CDR3 totals 12 residues. Trimming removed 7 bases from V and 10 bases from J, with 15 bases in between. CDR3 sequence reads: CARRGSYSPQHF. For the CDR3, the DNA is TGTGCCAGACGGGGGAGCTATTCCCCCCAGCATTTT.